This entry describes one T cell receptor beta chain. Antigen: not known. This sample is drawn from a study of T cell responses to AZD1222 COVID-19 vaccine. Study observations and caveats: At baseline, just 6 or 7 AZD1222 recipients tested seropositive. The donors showed a predominance of white British ancestry and of females, with possible underestimation of clonal diversity.

Generated by immunoSEQ multiplex PCR, the TCRdb table keeps only in-frame clones and is missing some. This sample carries 70,000 or so clones, about four fifths of them seen once, and the ten largest clones take 6.5%. The J segment lost 0 bases and the V segment lost 6 bases, leaving 8 bases of the junction unmatched. CDR3 size: 15 residues. Germline V gene data show CDR1 as SGDLS and CDR2 as YYNGEE. This TCR was sampled from an adult who received the AZD1222 COVID-19 vaccine. The starting material was peripheral blood, obtained 28 days after the second AZD1222 dose. The V gene is TRBV9, the J gene TRBJ2-7; 8 nucleotides match TRBD2. The CDR3 region is CASTRGGTNSYEQYF. The CDR3 DNA reads TGTGCCAGCACCCGGGGGGGGACTAACTCCTACGAGCAGTACTTC.